Following are 20 T cell receptor beta chains from one sample sequenced in a study of cytomegalovirus exposure and HLA in healthy donors. The primer mix had 60 Vbeta and 13 Jbeta primers. Data came from immunoSEQ multiplex PCR; TCRdb stores just in-frame clones and leaves some out. The sample contains 60,000 to 95,000 clones, roughly 88% of which appear only once. The specimen was PBMCs. These receptors originate from a man between 65 and 79 years old in good health and CMV-seropositive.

V gene TRBV30 combines with J gene TRBJ2-7; possible D gene TRBD1, 6 bases. The V end was cut by 0 bases, the J end by 3 bases, with 6 bases between. The germline gives CDR1 GTSNPN, CDR2 SVGIG (reference sequence). There are 12 residues in the CDR3. Written as DNA, the CDR3 is TGTGCCTGGAGTGTACAGGGCTACGAGCAGTACTTC. It translates to CAWSVQGYEQYF.

The V call is TRBV7-9, the J call TRBJ2-5; D possibly corresponds to TRBD2 (5 bases). Germline CDR1 and CDR2: SEHNR and FQNEAQ (reference sequence). The CDR3 spans 14 residues. Trimming pared 5 bases from V and 1 base from J, leaving 11 bases between. In DNA, the CDR3 is TGTGCCAGCAGCCCCCAGAGCGGCCAAGAGACCCAGTACTTC. It yields the protein CASSPQSGQETQYF.

The chain combines TRBV6-4 with TRBJ1-2; D ambiguous. Trimming pared 8 bases from V and 3 bases from J, leaving 13 bases between. CDR3 length: 13 residues. In germline, CDR1 is MRHNA, CDR2 SNTAGT. The CDR3 sequence: CASRQDGDYGYTF. The CDR3 DNA follows: TGTGCCAGCCGGCAAGACGGGGACTATGGCTACACCTTC.

V and J are TRBV7-7 and TRBJ2-5; weak D call: TRBD2 (5 bases). The CDR3 runs to 13 residues. The germline V gene has CDR1 SSHAT and CDR2 FNYEAQ (reference sequence). The V gene lost 3 bases and the J gene lost 5 bases, with 10 bases spanning the gap. CDR3 nucleotides: TGTGCCAGCAGCTTCACTAGGCGGGAGACCCAGTACTTC. Translating it yields CASSFTRRETQYF.

This clone was seen a single time. The V and J genes are TRBV5-4 and TRBJ1-2; no clear D gene. V lost 0 bases and J 9 bases, leaving 18 bases between the germline ends. The germline CDR1 and CDR2 sequences are SGHNT and YYREEE (reference sequence). The CDR3 is 15 residues long. The CDR3 region has the DNA TGTGCCAGCAGCTTGGTACACCCTCTTGGAGATCGCTACACCTTC. Amino acids: CASSLVHPLGDRYTF. Using reference TRBV5-4 and TRBJ1-2 for the parts outside the CDR3, the full variable domain is ETGVTQSPTHLIKTRGQQVTLRCSSQSGHNTVSWYQQALGQGPQFIFQYYREEENGRGNFPPRFSGLQFPNYSSELNVNALELDDSALYLCASSLVHPLGDRYTFGSGTRLTVV.

V gene TRBV28 combines with J gene TRBJ2-7, with 8 bases fitting TRBD2. Germline V lookup: CDR1 MDHEN, CDR2 SYDVKM. V lost 7 bases, J lost 1 base, and 9 bases stayed unmatched. This CDR3 comprises 15 residues. CDR3 in DNA: TGTGCCAGCATCGCGGGGGGCGAGGGATCCTACGAGCAGTACTTC. Protein: CASIAGGEGSYEQYF.

Remarks on this clone: Other DNA sequences of this sample code for an identical CDR3. The V gene is TRBV9, the J gene TRBJ2-1; TRBD2 agrees at 8 bases. The V and J ends lost 0 bases and 3 bases, in that order; junction bases with no gene match: 2. The V gene's germline CDR1 is SGDLS and CDR2 YYNGEE. This CDR3 contains 15 residues. CDR3 sequence reads: CASSVAGGGYNEQFF. The CDR3 DNA reads as TGTGCCAGCAGCGTAGCGGGAGGGGGCTACAATGAGCAGTTCTTC.

The chain has TRBV4-1 and TRBJ2-7; no clear D gene. The CDR3 contains 14 residues. Trimming shortened V by 0 bases and J by 2 bases, and 8 bases separated the two germline ends. CDR1 is MGHRA, CDR2 YSYEKL, per germline. The CDR3 DNA reads as TGCGCCAGCAGCCAAGATGCCGGTACCTACGAGCAGTACTTC. This sequence encodes CASSQDAGTYEQYF.

For the CDR3, the DNA is TGTGCCAGCTCACCGAGGACAGGGGGGATAACCGGGGAGCTGTTTTTT. It specifies CASSPRTGGITGELFF. The J gene is TRBJ2-2, the V gene TRBV18, with 10 bases that match TRBD1. Germline V lookup: CDR1 KGHSH, CDR2 LQKENI. Trimming removed 3 bases from V and 5 bases from J; junction bases left unmatched: 6. This CDR3 contains 16 residues.

The J gene is TRBJ1-5, the V gene TRBV21-1; TRBD1 is the table's D call, not checked against the DNA. TRBV21-1 is shown as a pseudogene. The CDR3 runs to 16 residues. The CDR3 coding sequence is TGTGCCAGCAAAAAGGCAGGGGGTTTGGGCAATCAGCCCCAGCATTTT. This encodes CASKKAGGLGNQPQHF.

The chain carries TRBV9 and TRBJ1-5, with D perhaps matching TRBD1 (5 bases). V dropped 3 bases and J dropped 7 bases, with 11 bases sitting between them. This CDR3 comprises 13 residues. CDR1 and CDR2 (germline): SGDLS, YYNGEE. The CDR3 nucleotides read TGTGCCAGCAGCGCAGGTCCAGGGCAGCCCCAGCATTTT. The encoded protein is CASSAGPGQPQHF.

This clone was seen more than once but under ten times. The gene calls are TRBV2 and TRBJ1-5; D unresolved. The CDR3 sequence is 14 residues long. Germline values: CDR1 SNHLY, CDR2 FYNNEI. V was trimmed by 4 bases and J by 1 base, leaving 8 bases between them. The chain's CDR3 is CASSVEGSNQPQHF. The CDR3 DNA follows: TGTGCCAGCAGTGTCGAGGGAAGCAATCAGCCCCAGCATTTT.

The V call is TRBV7-9, the J call TRBJ1-4; 7 bases are shared with TRBD1. This CDR3 is 14 amino acids long. V lost 3 bases, J lost 8 bases, and 6 bases stayed unmatched. Per the germline V gene, CDR1 is SEHNR and CDR2 is FQNEAQ (reference sequence). CDR3 loop: CASSFSTGDEKLFF. The CDR3 DNA is TGTGCCAGCAGCTTTAGTACAGGGGACGAAAAACTGTTTTTT.

A single count supports this clone. The same CDR3 also results from other DNA sequences found in this sample. This rearrangement joins TRBV5-1 to TRBJ1-1; the D gene is possibly TRBD1 (6 bases). There are 14 residues in the CDR3. CDR1 and CDR2 from the germline V gene are SGHRS and YFSETQ. V dropped 4 bases and J dropped 1 base, with 11 bases sitting between them. The CDR3 loop reads CASSPGTTNTEAFF. CDR3 sequence (DNA): TGCGCCAGCAGCCCCGGGACAACGAACACTGAAGCTTTCTTT.

In this sample, this clone turned up a few times. CDR3 coding DNA: TGCGCCAGCAGCTTGGTGGCACTACAAAACAATGAGCAGTTCTTC. Residues: CASSLVALQNNEQFF. The chain couples TRBV5-1 to TRBJ2-1; unclear D gene. Germline V gene data show CDR1 as SGHRS and CDR2 as YFSETQ. The CDR3 totals 15 residues. The V and J ends lost 0 bases and 5 bases respectively, with 12 bases between them. Together with reference TRBV5-1 and TRBJ2-1, the CDR3 gives the full variable domain: KAGVTQTPRYLIKTRGQQVTLSCSPISGHRSVSWYQQTPGQGLQFLFEYFSETQRNKGNFPGRFSGRQFSNSRSEMNVSTLELGDSALYLCASSLVALQNNEQFFGPGTRLTVL.

This sequence joins TRBV18 and TRBJ2-7, with 7 bases lining up with TRBD1. The CDR3 loop spans 22 amino acids. Looked up from germline, CDR1 is KGHSH and CDR2 is LQKENI. V lost 2 bases and J lost 3; bases outside the gene matches: 28. CDR3 protein: CASSPGATGRSNGRQGNYEQYF. CDR3 nucleotide sequence: TGTGCCAGCTCACCAGGTGCCACCGGGCGGAGTAACGGGCGACAGGGAAACTACGAGCAGTACTTC.

J is TRBJ1-2 and V is TRBV4-1; possibly TRBD1 for D (6 bases). Germline V gene sequence: CDR1 MGHRA, CDR2 YSYEKL. Trimming removed 5 bases from V and 4 bases from J, with 17 bases in between. The CDR3 is 15 amino acids. CDR3 sequence: CASSAPLGGPYGYTF. In DNA form, the CDR3 reads TGCGCCAGCAGCGCCCCTTTAGGGGGACCCTATGGCTACACCTTC.

The chain is built from TRBV30 and TRBJ2-1, with 11 bases lining up with TRBD1. This CDR3 region has 14 residues. CDR1 GTSNPN and CDR2 SVGIG come from the germline V gene (reference sequence). After removal of 5 bases from V and 7 bases from J, the junction contained 7 bases not matched to a gene. DNA of the CDR3: TGTGCCTGGGGGACAGGGGGAACGTCGAATGAGCAGTTCTTC. It specifies CAWGTGGTSNEQFF. Combining the CDR3 with reference TRBV30 and TRBJ2-1 gives the whole variable domain SQTIHQWPATLVQPVGSPLSLECTVEGTSNPNLYWYRQAAGRGLQLLFYSVGIGQISSEVPQNLSASRPQDRQFILSSKKLLLSDSGFYLCAWGTGGTSNEQFFGPGTRLTVL.

V is TRBV2 and J is TRBJ2-2, with D perhaps matching TRBD2 (5 bases). V lost 4 bases to trimming and J lost 3 bases, with 12 bases between them. CDR1 SNHLY and CDR2 FYNNEI come from the germline V gene. This CDR3 comprises 15 residues. CDR3 region: CASSGYAGYTGELFF. CDR3 coding DNA: TGTGCCAGCAGTGGATACGCGGGCTACACCGGGGAGCTGTTTTTT.

V usage is TRBV28 and J usage is TRBJ2-7; 9 nucleotides line up with TRBD2. The J segment lost 0 bases and the V segment lost 7 bases, leaving 16 bases of the junction unmatched. Germline assignment: CDR1 MDHEN and CDR2 SYDVKM. CDR3 length equals 18 residues. The CDR3 bases are TGTGCCAGCAATCCTCCGGGACTAGCCGATTTCAGCTCCTACGAGCAGTACTTC. Translated: CASNPPGLADFSSYEQYF.